Listed here are 9 T cell receptor beta chains from one sample, sequenced in a study of blood T cell repertoires in COVID-19. The repertoire was sequenced with immunoSEQ multiplex PCR; TCRdb's copy has only in-frame clones and lacks some. The sample has some 300,000 clones; about nine tenths are singletons. Sequencing was carried out using peripheral blood. The receptors come from a woman in her thirties who had recovered from COVID-19.

This chain links TRBV6-5 with TRBJ1-6; 9 nucleotides agree with TRBD1. Germline CDR1 and CDR2: MNHEY and SVGAGI. CDR3 size: 15 residues. Unmatched junction bases numbered 7, after V lost 3 bases and J lost 10 bases. CDR3 sequence (DNA): TGTGCCAGCAGTTATTTTGACAGGGGGGCATCACCCCTCCACTTT. Protein product: CASSYFDRGASPLHF.

The V call is TRBV24-1, the J call TRBJ2-7; D gene uncertain. Trimming pared 0 bases from V and 3 bases from J, leaving 5 bases between. The CDR3 is made up of 13 amino acids. Germline V gene sequence: CDR1 KGHDR, CDR2 SFDVKD. The CDR3 protein is CATSDLSSYEQYF. The CDR3 DNA reads as TGTGCCACCAGTGATTTGTCGAGCTACGAGCAGTACTTC.

This chain joins TRBV6-5 and TRBJ1-1; D call uncertain. Trimming removed 2 bases at V and 1 base at J, with 8 bases between. Germline V lookup: CDR1 MNHEY, CDR2 SVGAGI. The CDR3 totals 14 residues. The CDR3 is CASSYDGPNTEAFF. The CDR3 nucleotides are TGTGCCAGCAGTTACGATGGGCCGAACACTGAAGCTTTCTTT.

The chain has TRBV7-9 and TRBJ2-1; 9 bases match TRBD2. The V and J ends lost 5 bases and 7 bases, in that order; junction bases with no gene match: 12. Per the germline V gene, CDR1 is SEHNR and CDR2 is FQNEAQ (reference sequence). The CDR3 extends over 16 amino acids. For the CDR3, the DNA is TGTGCCAGCAGCCCCAGACCGGGACTAGCAGGGAATGAGCAGTTCTTC. It specifies CASSPRPGLAGNEQFF.

This clone was seen once. J is TRBJ2-3 and V is TRBV27; D not resolved. The V end was cut by 5 bases, the J end by 2 bases, with 14 bases between. CDR1 and CDR2 (germline): MNHEY, SMNVEV (reference sequence). This CDR3 has 15 amino acids. CDR3 loop: CASSPVSAATDTQYF. The CDR3 coding sequence is TGTGCCAGCAGTCCCGTATCGGCGGCCACAGATACGCAGTATTTT.

This chain joins TRBV28 and TRBJ1-2; D gene ambiguous. Trimming shortened V by 7 bases and J by 1 base, and 10 bases separated the two germline ends. This CDR3 is 13 amino acids long. The germline V gene encodes CDR1 MDHEN and CDR2 SYDVKM. The CDR3 spells CASTTPDNYGYTF. CDR3 coding DNA: TGTGCCAGCACCACCCCAGATAACTATGGCTACACCTTC.

V usage is TRBV7-9 and J usage is TRBJ1-1; 7 bases are shared with TRBD1. J lost 7 bases, V lost 5 bases, and 7 bases had no gene match. The CDR3 consists of 13 residues. Germline CDR1 SEHNR, CDR2 FQNEAQ (reference sequence). This CDR3 is CASSPGGVGEAFF. As DNA, the CDR3 is TGTGCCAGCAGCCCAGGGGGTGTGGGTGAAGCTTTCTTT.

In this sample, this clone turned up once. V usage is TRBV6-2 or TRBV6-3 and J usage is TRBJ1-6; TRBD1 is a possible D gene (5 bases). Germline-derived CDR1 and CDR2 are MNHEY and SVGEGT. V was trimmed by 2 bases and J by 6 bases, leaving 17 bases between them. CDR3 length equals 17 residues. This chain's CDR3 is CASSYRGSRDFNSPLHF. CDR3 sequence (DNA): TGTGCCAGCAGTTACCGGGGGAGTCGGGACTTTAATTCACCCCTCCACTTT.

The chain uses TRBV5-5 and TRBJ1-4; D remains ambiguous. Germline assignment: CDR1 SGHKS and CDR2 YYEKEE (reference sequence). The CDR3 contains 14 residues. V lost 1 base, J lost 7 bases, and 11 bases lay in between. CDR3 residues: CASSLTAGSEKLFF. CDR3 coding DNA: TGTGCCAGCAGCTTGACGGCGGGTAGTGAAAAACTGTTTTTT. The full variable domain, its missing parts supplied by reference TRBV5-5 and TRBJ1-4, is DAGVTQSPTHLIKTRGQQVTLRCSPISGHKSVSWYQQVLGQGPQFIFQYYEKEERGRGNFPDRFSARQFPNYSSELNVNALLLGDSALYLCASSLTAGSEKLFFGSGTQLSVL.